This T cell receptor beta chain was sequenced in a study of blood T cells in healthy people across ages (dated by TCRdb to about 2015). For the wider study: In model experiments, template switching captured roughly one uniquely barcoded TCR beta cDNA molecule for every two T cells. Four age groups were formed from the donors: young (average 16 years), middle-aged (just under 40), aged (62) and long-lived (about 80). The study measured age-related changes in TCR beta repertoire diversity using deep sequencing normalized with unique cDNA molecular identifiers. Two additional independent replicas of 1 million unique cDNA reads from the same blood draw were analyzed for two donors (one aged 18 to 30 and one aged 80 or older). To avoid experimental bias, donors of different ages were distributed randomly across sequencing lanes. General study outcomes and caveats: Observed TCR beta diversity correlated strongly with the percentage of naive T cells measured by flow cytometry. Estimates of total diversity based on one million sequenced T cells were regarded as lower bounds and as underestimates. Bulk unsorted PBMC profiling prevented conclusive comparison of naive and antigen-experienced compartments. As age increased, observed TCR beta diversity per million T cells dropped in a roughly linear way, and a significant reduction was already evident by age 40. Compared with the aged group, more naive CD4+ T cells, fewer expanded clones and increased TCR diversity were shown by the long-lived group, suggesting age selection. Because donor CMV infection status was unknown, age-related changes in expanded clonotypes were potentially confounded.

In the case of this clonotype: It has no known antigen specificity. Qualities for individual bases were not recorded, and no much larger clone is one base off.

The donors were 40 or so Caucasian individuals from Russia, aged roughly 6 to 90 years, who were systemically healthy. Ten milliliters of peripheral blood were drawn from each donor into EDTA-treated Vacutainer tubes. Ficoll-Paque density-gradient centrifugation was used to isolate PBMCs, with at least 6.5 million per sample. Total RNA was extracted from PBMCs with Trizol reagent, with at least 6 micrograms obtained per sample. Naive CD45RAhigh/CD27high T cell percentages were measured by flow cytometry on a PBMC aliquot from every donor. The library was prepared using 5' RACE. This sample was sequenced with an Illumina HiSeq 2500. A second PCR of roughly 7 to 11 cycles was performed with a sample-barcoded 5' primer and a J-beta primer mix. Each TCR beta cDNA molecule received a unique molecular identifier from a template-switch 5' adaptor carrying 12 random nucleotides. Each sample yielded at least 3 million CDR3-containing paired-end reads. First-strand cDNA was synthesized from all RNA with the Mint cDNA synthesis kit, primed by a TRBC-specific oligonucleotide. Following uracil-DNA glycosylase treatment, a first 18-cycle PCR with universal primers M1SS and BC2_uni_R was performed on all cDNA. Processing in the source paper ran as follows. For normalization, 1 million high-quality reads were randomly selected from each sample, with every read carrying a distinct molecular identifier. Reads with shared molecular identifiers were discarded instead of being binned into consensus sequences. MiTCR, run with a Q25 quality threshold and the strictest error-elimination algorithm, handled CDR3 identification, clonotype clustering and error correction. A nonparametric unseen species model with Euler transformation was used to estimate lower-bound total TCR beta diversity. The public reads were quality trimmed at Q25 with fastp and then assembled into clones with MiXCR by TCRdb, keeping productive beta chains. For every CDR3 protein sequence, its rows merge into one entry that carries the most common genes and DNA. Here the V and J calls rest on TCRdb's processing, not on the authors' analysis. The sample table lists approximately 800,000 distinct CDR3 sequences, 58% of them with a count of one. Roughly 20% of the sample rests with the top ten.

From the cysteine through the phenylalanine, the CDR3 covers 14 amino acids. The CDR3 DNA has 42 bases and is translated from base 1. V sheds 6 bases and J sheds 3 bases, leaving 18 bases between their ends. Reading the germline V gene (reference sequence) gives CDR1 DFQATT and CDR2 SNEGSKA. The material sequenced was blood. The sequence came from a man aged 25-45 years in good health. Here the chain combines TRBV20-1 and TRBJ2-7; 6 matching bases give a weak D call of TRBD1. This receptor carries the CDR3 CSAHPPGQDYEQYF. The nucleotides are TGCAGTGCACATCCTCCGGGACAAGACTACGAGCAGTACTTC.